The 10 T cell receptor beta chains reported below all come from one sample, sequenced in a study of regulatory T cells in long-lasting Graves disease. The sample's time point: newly diagnosed GD, antithyroid drugs for less than 3 months. The authors made the TCR library using RNA they extracted from PBMCs. Sequencing libraries for TCR beta were prepared with iRepertoire HTBI primers and Arm-PCR of CDR3 regions. TCRdb passed the multiplex PCR reads through MiXCR, listing each CDR3 protein once. The table records about 400,000 distinct CDR3 sequences, about 15% of them present only once. The sample was also linked to a second study, of T cells in Graves' hyperthyroidism and ophthalmopathy.

Source: peripheral blood mononuclear cells (PBMCs), taken at new diagnosis, from a patient treated with antithyroid drugs. The receptor source for this set is a woman aged 35 to 49 with Graves disease.

This clonotype was seen more than once but under ten times. A junction end diverges from the germline sequence, so it may reflect a read error. The gene calls are TRBV29-1 and TRBJ1-1, with unresolved D. The CDR3 covers 12 residues. Germline CDR1 reads SQVTM; CDR2 reads ANQGSEA. The CDR3 DNA is TGCAGCGTTGAATTATTGAACACTGAAGCTCTCTTT. Translated: CSVELLNTEALF.

The chain couples TRBV20-1 to TRBJ2-1; D may be TRBD2 (5 bases). The CDR3 has 12 residues. CDR1 DFQATT and CDR2 SNEGSKA come from the germline V gene (reference sequence). V lost 1 base, J lost 7 bases, and 8 bases lay in between. The CDR3 DNA follows: TGCAGTGCTAGAGTGCCGGGGAATGAGCAGTTCTTC. This encodes CSARVPGNEQFF.

This clonotype showed up many times. This chain uses TRBV19 with TRBJ2-7, with 10 bases lining up with TRBD2. This CDR3 comprises 16 residues. The V gene's germline CDR1 is LNHDA and CDR2 SQIVND (reference sequence). V lost 5 bases, J lost 5 bases, and 12 bases stayed unmatched. CDR3 sequence (DNA): TGTGCCAGTAGTTTCTCTAGCGGGAGAATTGGACACGAGCAGTACTTC. Its protein product is CASSFSSGRIGHEQYF. The full variable domain, its missing parts supplied by reference TRBV19 and TRBJ2-7, is DGGITQSPKYLFRKEGQNVTLSCEQNLNHDAMYWYRQDPGQGLRLIYYSQIVNDFQKGDIAEGYSVSREKKESFPLTVTSAQKNPTAFYLCASSFSSGRIGHEQYFGPGTRLTVT.

This clonotype was counted at least ten times. This chain connects TRBV7-8 to TRBJ2-7, with 9 bases lining up with TRBD1. The CDR3 is 16 residues long. Germline CDR1 is SGHVS and CDR2 is FQNEAQ. Trimming cost V 5 bases and J 3 bases; bases outside gene matches: 11. The CDR3 nucleotides read TGTGCCAGCAGCGGCTCCGGGACAGGGATCTACTACGAGCAGTACTTC. Protein: CASSGSGTGIYYEQYF.

This chain links TRBV28 with TRBJ1-5, with D perhaps TRBD1 (6 bases). With the DNA end fitting TRBJ2-3 better, the J assignment may be wrong. This CDR3 is 13 amino acids long. The germline CDR1 and CDR2 sequences are MDHEN and SYDVKM. In DNA, the CDR3 is TGTGCCAGCAGTTTGGACAGTCATCAGCCCCAGTATTTT. Residues: CASSLDSHQPQYF.

This clonotype was seen a few times. The genes are TRBV6-2 or TRBV6-3 and TRBJ2-7, with TRBD2 matching over 8 bases. The CDR3 is 16 amino acids. Germline lookup yields CDR1 MNHEY and CDR2 SVGEGT. V shed 5 bases and J 3 bases; nucleotides not matched to a gene: 12. The chain's CDR3 is CASSKTLAGPDYEQYF. CDR3 sequence (DNA): TGTGCCAGCAGTAAGACCTTAGCGGGACCAGACTACGAGCAGTACTTC.

This clonotype was counted only a few times. This sequence joins TRBV29-1 and TRBJ1-1; D is perhaps TRBD1 (6 bases). In germline, CDR1 is SQVTM, CDR2 ANQGSEA. The CDR3 totals 13 residues. Trimming removed 7 bases from V and 0 bases from J, with 12 bases in between. The CDR3 is CSDPWTVNTEAFF. The CDR3, as DNA: TGCAGCGACCCCTGGACAGTGAACACTGAAGCTTTCTTT.

This clonotype was picked up many times. The chain combines TRBV12-3 or TRBV12-4 with TRBJ2-1; 9 bases are shared with TRBD2. This CDR3 region has 16 residues. J was trimmed by 0 bases and V by 6 bases; bases with no gene match: 6. CDR3: CASRVAGVSSYNEQFF. The CDR3 region has the DNA TGTGCCAGCAGAGTAGCGGGAGTGAGCTCCTACAATGAGCAGTTCTTC.

This clonotype was counted a few times. The rearrangement uses TRBV5-6 and TRBJ1-4, with a possible D match to TRBD1 (5 bases). The CDR3 consists of 14 residues. V was cut by 6 bases and J by 7 bases, with 16 bases left in between. From germline, CDR1 is SGHDT and CDR2 YYEEEE. The CDR3 sequence: CASTSAGRIEKLFF. The DNA for the CDR3 is TGTGCCAGCACGTCCGCAGGGCGGATTGAAAAACTGTTTTTT. The full variable domain, with the rest looked up from reference TRBV5-6 and TRBJ1-4, is DAGVTQSPTHLIKTRGQQVTLRCSPKSGHDTVSWYQQALGQGPQFIFQYYEEEERQRGNFPDRFSGHQFPNYSSELNVNALLLGDSALYLCASTSAGRIEKLFFGSGTQLSVL.

This clonotype has just a few counts. J is TRBJ2-7 and V is TRBV19; D possibly corresponds to TRBD1 (5 bases). Germline CDR1 is LNHDA and CDR2 is SQIVND (reference sequence). Trimming took 5 bases from V and 5 from J, leaving 16 bases between them. This CDR3 is built from 14 residues. CDR3 amino acids: CASSHRGRFNEQYF. For the CDR3, the DNA is TGTGCCAGTAGTCATAGGGGAAGGTTCAACGAGCAGTACTTC.